Each of the 6 T cell receptor beta chains below was sequenced from the same sample in a study of OX40 agonist ivuxolimab in advanced cancers. Method: immunoSEQ multiplex PCR; TCRdb's copy keeps in-frame clones and lacks some. The sample lists 45,000 to 55,000 clones, around four fifths occurring once. The sample consisted of CD4+ or CD8+ T cells sorted from blood, taken in a trial of the OX40 agonist ivuxolimab. Receptors originate from an adult with an advanced solid tumor such as melanoma, head and neck, liver or kidney cancer.

This chain joins TRBV15 and TRBJ2-7; D is possibly TRBD1 or TRBD2 (6 bases each). The CDR3 extends over 16 amino acids. From germline, CDR1 is LNHNV and CDR2 YYDKDF (reference sequence). The V gene lost 0 bases and the J gene lost 3 bases, with 15 bases spanning the gap. DNA of the CDR3: TGTGCCACCAGCAGAGACATACTAGGGGGGCGCTACGAGCAGTACTTC. It is translated as CATSRDILGGRYEQYF.

This rearrangement joins TRBV7-9 to TRBJ1-4; no clear D. Trimming left V 3 bases short and J 5 bases short, with 4 bases between. The CDR3 length is 12 residues. Germline lookup yields CDR1 SEHNR and CDR2 FQNEAQ (reference sequence). CDR3 in DNA: TGTGCCAGCAGCTTCGTCAATGAAAAACTGTTTTTT. Encoded protein: CASSFVNEKLFF.

The chain couples TRBV11-2 to TRBJ2-2, with 9 bases matching TRBD1. Trimming removed 4 bases from V and 6 bases from J; junction bases left unmatched: 12. CDR3 length: 17 amino acids. Germline V gene lookup returns CDR1 SGHAT and CDR2 FQNNGV. As DNA, the CDR3 is TGTGCCAGCAGCTCGGACAGGGGTTCGGGATTAGCCGGGGAGCTGTTTTTT. It is translated as CASSSDRGSGLAGELFF. Full variable domain (outside the CDR3, taken from reference TRBV11-2 and TRBJ2-2): EAGVAQSPRYKIIEKRQSVAFWCNPISGHATLYWYQQILGQGPKLLIQFQNNGVVDDSQLPKDRFSAERLKGVDSTLKIQPAKLEDSAVYLCASSSDRGSGLAGELFFGEGSRLTVL.

The J gene is TRBJ2-1, the V gene TRBV5-4, with unresolved D. The CDR3 runs to 15 residues. Germline loops: CDR1 SGHNT, CDR2 YYREEE (reference sequence). Trimming cost V 0 bases and J 0 bases, with 7 bases left between them. CDR3 residues: CASSLGRTSYNEQFF. CDR3 sequence (DNA): TGTGCCAGCAGCTTGGGGAGAACCTCCTACAATGAGCAGTTCTTC.

The V and J genes are TRBV29-1 and TRBJ2-7; D is perhaps TRBD1 or TRBD2 (7 bases each). Trimming left V 4 bases short and J 6 bases short, with 16 bases between. Germline values: CDR1 SQVTM, CDR2 ANQGSEA. The CDR3 length is 13 residues. The CDR3 loop is CSVVKGGGGEQYF. As DNA, the CDR3 is TGCAGCGTTGTAAAGGGAGGGGGCGGCGAGCAGTACTTC.

The chain joins TRBV9 to TRBJ1-2; D unclear. The germline V and J ends were trimmed by 0 bases and 2 bases, with 8 bases remaining between them. This CDR3 is built from 14 residues. Germline CDR1 and CDR2: SGDLS and YYNGEE. The CDR3 loop reads CASSVEVENYGYTF. DNA for the CDR3: TGTGCCAGCAGCGTAGAGGTAGAAAACTATGGCTACACCTTC. Drawing the rest from reference TRBV9 and TRBJ1-2, the complete variable domain is DSGVTQTPKHLITATGQRVTLRCSPRSGDLSVYWYQQSLDQGLQFLIQYYNGEERAKGNILERFSAQQFPDLHSELNLSSLELGDSALYFCASSVEVENYGYTFGSGTRLTVV.